This T cell receptor (beta chain) comes out of a study of T cells in Graves' hyperthyroidism and ophthalmopathy. The study, taken as a whole, reports: In the blood, most expanded thyroid clonotypes above 0.001 appeared as well.

Amplification of TCR beta CDR3 regions was performed using RNA transcripts as template. First-round RT-PCR targeting the TCR CDR3 was performed with the HTBI primer set. TCRdb re-called the multiplex PCR reads with MiXCR, one entry per CDR3 protein. The sample contains approximately 720,000 distinct CDR3 sequences, 18% of which appear only once. The CDR3 totals 14 residues. The germline gives CDR1 GTSNPN, CDR2 SVGIG (reference sequence). V lost 2 bases and J 1 base, leaving 9 bases between the germline ends. To note about this clonotype: Its antigen remains unknown.

Criteria for exclusion of patients were uncontrolled infection, other autoimmune disease, pregnancy or lactation. Drawn at first hyperthyroidism diagnosis, the blood sample preceded any ophthalmopathy symptoms. PBMCs were obtained from approximately 10 ml fresh peripheral blood. J is TRBJ2-1 and V is TRBV30; D may be TRBD1 or TRBD2 (5 bases each). Sequenced material: blood. The receptor was isolated from a woman aged 45-60 years with Graves' hyperthyroidism that later progressed to Graves' ophthalmopathy. The CDR3 here is CAWSLGRSYNEQFF. Written as DNA, the CDR3 is TGTGCCTGGAGTCTGGGACGTTCCTACAATGAGCAGTTCTTC.